The 16 T cell receptor beta chains below all came from one sample that was sequenced in a study of blood T cells in healthy people across ages. With a J-beta primer mix and a sample-barcoded 5' primer, a second PCR ran about 7 to 12 cycles. TCRdb used MiXCR to reprocess the 5' RACE reads, holding one entry per CDR3 protein. The sample yields hundreds of thousands of distinct CDR3 sequences, 25% to 35% seen once. Sequenced sample: blood. The receptors shown here come from a woman older than 75 in good health.

This chain uses TRBV9 with TRBJ2-3; D is perhaps TRBD1 (5 bases). V was clipped by 0 bases and J by 4 bases, with 12 bases between them. Germline-derived CDR1 and CDR2 are SGDLS and YYNGEE. CDR3 length: 15 amino acids. CDR3 sequence (DNA): TGTGCCAGCAGCGTAGCCCAGGGATGGGCAGATACGCAGTATTTT. It translates to CASSVAQGWADTQYF.

Worth noting for this clonotype: The junction differs from germline at one of its ends, possibly a read error. The rearrangement joins TRBV18 to TRBJ2-1; possible D gene TRBD1, 6 bases. Germline CDR1 reads KGHSH; CDR2 reads LQKENI. This CDR3 has 16 residues. This CDR3 reads CAGSPKTGISYNEQFF. CDR3 nucleotides: TGTGCCGGCTCCCCTAAGACAGGAATCTCCTACAATGAGCAGTTCTTC.

This clonotype has at least ten counts. This chain connects TRBV29-1 to TRBJ1-1; tentatively, D is TRBD1 (6 bases). CDR1 and CDR2 from the germline V gene are SQVTM and ANQGSEA. The ends were cut back, 6 bases at V and 4 bases at J, with 12 bases in the middle. This CDR3 has 12 amino acids. The CDR3 loop reads CSVVLTGTEAFF. In nucleotides, the CDR3 is TGCAGCGTGGTCTTGACAGGCACTGAAGCTTTCTTT.

Worth noting for this clonotype: This could be a read error, since a much larger clone is one nucleotide away. The gene calls are TRBV18 and TRBJ2-1, with D perhaps assigned TRBD1 or TRBD2 (5 bases each). CDR1 and CDR2 (germline): KGHSH, LQKENI. CDR3 length equals 15 residues. The CDR3 DNA reads TGTGCCAGCTCACCACCCGGGGCCGGCTACAGTGAGCAGTTCTTC. Its protein product is CASSPPGAGYSEQFF.

The CDR3 region has the DNA TGTGCCAGCAGCACAAACCGGGGCACCGGGGAGCTGTTTTTT. As protein: CASSTNRGTGELFF. The chain is built from TRBV6-5 and TRBJ2-2; D might be TRBD2 (5 bases). This CDR3 spans 14 amino acids. Trimming removed 6 bases from V and 4 bases from J, with 12 bases in between. Germline CDR1 is MNHEY and CDR2 is SVGAGI.

In this sample, this clonotype turned up a few times. The germline gene is not matched at one end of the junction; a read error may be the cause. The V and J genes are TRBV7-2 and TRBJ1-1, with 8 positions matching TRBD1. The CDR3 is 15 residues long. Germline CDR1 SGHTA, CDR2 FQGNSA. The DNA of the CDR3 is TGTGCCGGCAGCGCTCTGACAGGGGTAGGCTCTGAAGCTTTCTTT. Encoded protein: CAGSALTGVGSEAFF.

Remarks on this clonotype: A much larger clone lies a single base off, so this may be a read error. V gene TRBV29-1 combines with J gene TRBJ2-1; D unresolved. The CDR3 contains 11 residues. V shed 3 bases and J shed 10 bases, with 10 bases lying between them. CDR1 is SQVTM and CDR2 is ANQGSEA in the germline V gene. In nucleotides, the CDR3 is TGCAGCGTTGAGACGGTCTACGAGCAGTTCTTC. Translated: CSVETVYEQFF.

This chain uses TRBV27 with TRBJ1-1; D is uncertain. V lost 6 bases and J 5 bases, leaving 16 bases between the germline ends. From germline, CDR1 is MNHEY and CDR2 SMNVEV (reference sequence). CDR3 length: 14 amino acids. In DNA form, the CDR3 reads TGTGCCAGCAGCCCCGGGCGGAGAGAGACTGAAGCTTTCTTT. Its translation: CASSPGRRETEAFF.

This clonotype was seen a few times. It may be a read error: a sequence one base away is much more abundant. V usage is TRBV29-1 and J usage is TRBJ2-2, with 9 bases lining up with TRBD1. The CDR3 length is 13 residues. Germline lookup yields CDR1 SQVTM and CDR2 ANQGSEA. The DNA for the CDR3 is TGCAGCGTTTACAGGGGGCGGGACGGGGAGCGGTTTTTT. Translated, it gives CSVYRGRDGERFF.

The rearrangement links TRBV9 to TRBJ1-5; D not certain. V was shortened by 4 bases and J by 6 bases, with 17 bases between the two germline ends. CDR1 is SGDLS, CDR2 YYNGEE, per germline. This CDR3 spans 15 amino acids. The CDR3 sequence is CASSRTVGSGQPQHF. The CDR3 nucleotides are TGTGCCAGCAGCCGCACAGTGGGGAGCGGTCAGCCCCAGCATTTT. Full variable domain (rest looked up from reference TRBV9 and TRBJ1-5): DSGVTQTPKHLITATGQRVTLRCSPRSGDLSVYWYQQSLDQGLQFLIQYYNGEERAKGNILERFSAQQFPDLHSELNLSSLELGDSALYFCASSRTVGSGQPQHFGDGTRLSIL.

This clonotype was seen only once. The final CDR3 position lacks the conserved phenylalanine or tryptophan, pointing to a likely read error. The V call is TRBV7-6, the J call TRBJ2-6; D assignment may be TRBD1 or TRBD2 (5 bases each). Germline V gene sequence: CDR1 SGHVS, CDR2 FNYEAQ. Between the trimmed V and J ends, which lost 5 bases and 4 bases, there was a span of 15 bases. The length of the CDR3 is 16 residues. The CDR3 sequence is CASSQTRGSGANVLTC. CDR3 DNA sequence: TGTGCCAGCAGCCAAACCCGGGGCTCGGGGGCCAACGTCCTGACTTGC.

This clonotype has at least ten counts. The genes are TRBV20-1 and TRBJ1-5; 10 bases fit TRBD1. CDR3 length: 13 residues. Per germline, CDR1 DFQATT and CDR2 SNEGSKA (reference sequence). After removal of 6 bases from V and 5 bases from J, the junction contained 4 bases not matched to a gene. CDR3: CSAQGQGYQPQHF. The CDR3 bases are TGCAGTGCCCAGGGACAGGGGTATCAGCCCCAGCATTTT.

In this sample, this clonotype turned up a few times. The chain couples TRBV12-3 or TRBV12-4 to TRBJ2-5; D may be TRBD1 or TRBD2 (5 bases each). V lost 2 bases, J lost 11 bases, and 21 bases lay in between. The CDR3 sequence is 15 residues long. DNA of the CDR3: TGTGCCAGCAGTTTACGGCAGGGCGGGTACAATGAGCAGTACTTC. As protein: CASSLRQGGYNEQYF.

This clonotype has only a few counts. With a much larger clone just one base away, this may be a read error. This chain connects TRBV20-1 to TRBJ2-5; TRBD1 might be the D (6 bases). CDR3 length: 14 amino acids. Germline V CDR1 and CDR2: DFQATT, SNEGSKA (reference sequence). CDR3 region: CSTRPGWGRETQYF. CDR3 DNA sequence: TGCAGTACTAGACCCGGATGGGGGCGAGAGACCCAGTACTTC.

This clonotype was picked up many times. The genes are TRBV7-3 and TRBJ2-7, with TRBD2 as a possible D gene (7 bases). CDR3 length: 16 residues. V dropped 5 bases and J dropped 1 base, with 18 bases sitting between them. Germline V gene lookup returns CDR1 SGHTA and CDR2 FQGTGA. The CDR3 nucleotides are TGTGCCAGCAGCCCTTTTGCGGGGGCTTCTTCCTACGAGCAGTACTTC. It yields the protein CASSPFAGASSYEQYF.

This clonotype showed up many times. The rearrangement links TRBV20-1 to TRBJ2-5; TRBD2 agrees at 8 bases. CDR1 and CDR2 from the germline V gene are DFQATT and SNEGSKA (reference sequence). V lost 5 bases to trimming and J lost 5 bases; unmatched junction nucleotides: 19. The CDR3 contains 17 residues. CDR3: CSAGPSGRGDSRETQYF. The DNA for the CDR3 is TGCAGTGCTGGGCCTAGTGGGCGGGGGGACTCGCGGGAGACCCAGTACTTC.